This T cell receptor beta chain was profiled in a study of blood T cells in healthy people across ages. Combining a sample-barcoded 5' primer with a J-beta primer mix, a second PCR ran for about 6 to 12 cycles. Every cDNA molecule carried a tag from a template-switch adaptor bearing 12 random nucleotides. One entry per CDR3 protein results from TCRdb running MiXCR on the 5' RACE reads. The table lists 1,500,000 or so distinct CDR3 sequences, 40% to 45% of them singletons. Trimming stripped 0 bases from V and 7 bases from J, with 14 bases between. Germline V CDR1 and CDR2: DFQATT, SNEGSKA (reference sequence). This CDR3 spans 14 amino acids.

The chain couples TRBV20-1 to TRBJ2-3; D gene uncertain. The specimen was blood. This sequence was found in a woman between 18 and 29 years old in good health. The CDR3 bases are TGCAGTGCTAGAGATCTCAAGGCTACCAATACGCAGTATTTT. It is translated as CSARDLKATNTQYF.